The 9 T cell receptor beta chains reported below all come from one sample, sequenced in a study of blood T cell repertoires in COVID-19. The data were produced by immunoSEQ multiplex PCR, yet TCRdb's version contains in-frame clones alone and is incomplete. The table has more than 65,000 clones, under 95% seen once. The specimen sequenced was peripheral blood. These receptors were collected from a human donor in a cohort sampled during active COVID-19.

The chain uses TRBV7-2 and TRBJ1-5, with 7 nucleotides matching TRBD1. The germline V gene encodes CDR1 SGHTA and CDR2 FQGNSA. After removal of 0 bases from V and 1 base from J, the junction contained 6 bases not matched to a gene. The CDR3 runs to 17 residues. CDR3 DNA: TGTGCCAGCAGCTTAGCAGGGGGCGAAGGGAGCAATCAGCCCCAGCATTTT. It codes for CASSLAGGEGSNQPQHF.

The chain links TRBV24-1 to TRBJ2-1; D is uncertain. The CDR3 has 14 amino acids. V was cut by 4 bases and J by 0 bases, with 6 bases left in between. Germline CDR1 is KGHDR and CDR2 is SFDVKD. The CDR3 nucleotides read TGTGCCACCAGTGACCCGGGCTCCTACAATGAGCAGTTCTTC. It specifies CATSDPGSYNEQFF.

The rearrangement uses TRBV2 and TRBJ1-2; no clear D. This CDR3 is 14 amino acids long. CDR1 and CDR2 (germline): SNHLY, FYNNEI. Trimming left V 5 bases short and J 8 bases short, with 18 bases between. CDR3 in amino acids: CASSTQRGARGYTF. In nucleotides, the CDR3 is TGTGCCAGCAGTACCCAGCGAGGCGCGCGGGGCTACACCTTC. Full variable domain (missing parts from reference TRBV2 and TRBJ1-2): EPEVTQTPSHQVTQMGQEVILRCVPISNHLYFYWYRQILGQKVEFLVSFYNNEISEKSEIFDDQFSVERPDGSNFTLKIRSTKLEDSAMYFCASSTQRGARGYTFGSGTRLTVV.

The V and J genes are TRBV6-1 and TRBJ1-1; D may be TRBD1 (5 bases). The CDR3 has 14 residues. CDR1 and CDR2 from the germline V gene are MNHNS and SASEGT. V lost 3 bases to trimming and J lost 11 bases, with 19 bases between them. Here the CDR3 DNA reads TGTGCCAGCAGTGATTACAGTCCCACAGGTTACGCTTTCTTT. It codes for CASSDYSPTGYAFF.

This clone was counted between two and nine times. The rearrangement joins TRBV10-2 to TRBJ1-1; possible D gene TRBD1, 6 bases. Trimming stripped 7 bases from V and 4 bases from J, with 10 bases between. CDR1 is WSHSY, CDR2 SAAADI, per germline. This CDR3 has 12 residues. For the CDR3, the DNA is TGCGCCAGCAAGCAGGGGACCACTGAAGCTTTCTTT. Translating it yields CASKQGTTEAFF.

The chain recombines TRBV6-1 with TRBJ1-5; 8 positions agree with TRBD1. Germline V gives CDR1 MNHNS, CDR2 SASEGT. The length of the CDR3 is 13 residues. Losses at the gene ends were 3 bases for V and 6 bases for J; bases not matched to a gene: 1. For the CDR3, the DNA is TGTGCCAGCAGTGAGACAGGGGTTCAGCCCCAGCATTTT. Encoded protein: CASSETGVQPQHF.

CDR3 DNA sequence: TGTGCCAGCAGTTCCGGGACAGGGGGCTTAAATGAGCAGTTCTTC. This translates into CASSSGTGGLNEQFF. The chain has TRBV28 and TRBJ2-1; 12 bases match TRBD1. The CDR3 spans 15 residues. CDR1 is MDHEN and CDR2 is SYDVKM in the germline V gene. With 4 bases clipped from V and 7 bases from J, the junction kept 5 bases outside the gene matches. Filled out from reference TRBV28 and TRBJ2-1, the complete variable domain reads DVKVTQSSRYLVKRTGEKVFLECVQDMDHENMFWYRQDPGLGLRLIYFSYDVKMKEKGDIPEGYSVSREKKERFSLILESASTNQTSMYLCASSSGTGGLNEQFFGPGTRLTVL.

V gene TRBV2 combines with J gene TRBJ1-2, with 10 bases fitting TRBD1. V was pared by 9 bases and J by 4 bases, with 8 bases of the junction left unmatched. There are 14 residues in the CDR3. Germline V gene sequence: CDR1 SNHLY, CDR2 FYNNEI. CDR3 sequence: CARRLTGGPYGYTF. The CDR3 DNA reads TGTGCCAGAAGACTGACAGGGGGCCCCTATGGCTACACCTTC.

The count of this clone is one. This chain connects TRBV9 to TRBJ2-7, with a possible D match to TRBD1 (5 bases). The CDR3 has 15 amino acids. Trimming stripped 0 bases from V and 3 bases from J, with 13 bases between. Looked up from germline, CDR1 is SGDLS and CDR2 is YYNGEE. CDR3 region: CASSVGTLGDYEQYF. In DNA form, the CDR3 reads TGTGCCAGCAGCGTAGGGACACTTGGGGACTACGAGCAGTACTTC. The variable domain in full, with the rest retrieved from reference TRBV9 and TRBJ2-7, is DSGVTQTPKHLITATGQRVTLRCSPRSGDLSVYWYQQSLDQGLQFLIQYYNGEERAKGNILERFSAQQFPDLHSELNLSSLELGDSALYFCASSVGTLGDYEQYFGPGTRLTVT.